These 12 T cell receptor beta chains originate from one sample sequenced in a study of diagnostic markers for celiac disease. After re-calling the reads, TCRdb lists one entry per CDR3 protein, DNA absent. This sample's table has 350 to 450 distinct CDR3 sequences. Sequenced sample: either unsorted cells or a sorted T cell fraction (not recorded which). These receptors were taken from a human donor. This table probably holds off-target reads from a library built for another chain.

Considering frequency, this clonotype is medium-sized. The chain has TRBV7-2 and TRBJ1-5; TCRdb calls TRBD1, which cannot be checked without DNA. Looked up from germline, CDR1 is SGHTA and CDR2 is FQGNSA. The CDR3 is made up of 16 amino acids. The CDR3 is CASSPSWRTGSKPQHF.

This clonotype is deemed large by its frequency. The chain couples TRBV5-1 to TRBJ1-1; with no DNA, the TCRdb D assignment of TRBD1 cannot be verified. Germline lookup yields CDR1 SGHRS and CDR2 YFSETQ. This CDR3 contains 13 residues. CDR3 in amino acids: CASSATGDTEAFF.

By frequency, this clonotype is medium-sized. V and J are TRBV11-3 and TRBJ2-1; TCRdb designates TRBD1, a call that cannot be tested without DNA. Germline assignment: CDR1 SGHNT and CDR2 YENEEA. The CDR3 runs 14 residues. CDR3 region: CASSPAGDYNEQFF.

The CDR3 protein is CASSTGQGSYEQYF. The chain joins TRBV5-1 to TRBJ2-7; the TRBD1 assignment by TCRdb is unverifiable without DNA. There are 14 residues in the CDR3. Germline-derived CDR1 and CDR2 are SGHRS and YFSETQ.

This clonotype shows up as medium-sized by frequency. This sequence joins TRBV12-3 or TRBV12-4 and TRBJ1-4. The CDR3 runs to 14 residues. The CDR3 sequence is CASSLTSTNEKLFF.

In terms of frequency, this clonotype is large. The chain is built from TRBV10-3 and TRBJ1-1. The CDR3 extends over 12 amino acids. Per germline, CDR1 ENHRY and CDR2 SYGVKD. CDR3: CAISETTAEAFF.

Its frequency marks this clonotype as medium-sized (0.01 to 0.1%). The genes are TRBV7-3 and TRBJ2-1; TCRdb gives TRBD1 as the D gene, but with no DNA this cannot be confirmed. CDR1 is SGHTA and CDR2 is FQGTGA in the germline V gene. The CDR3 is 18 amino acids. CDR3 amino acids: CASSLRIPGPGGGNEQFF.

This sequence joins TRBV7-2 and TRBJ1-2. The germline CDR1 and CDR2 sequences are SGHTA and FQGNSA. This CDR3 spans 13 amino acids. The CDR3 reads CASSLGVSYGYTF.

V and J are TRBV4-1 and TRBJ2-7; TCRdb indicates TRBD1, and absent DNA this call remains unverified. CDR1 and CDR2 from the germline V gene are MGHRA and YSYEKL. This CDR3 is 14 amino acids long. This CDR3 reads CASSQESGVRGQYF.

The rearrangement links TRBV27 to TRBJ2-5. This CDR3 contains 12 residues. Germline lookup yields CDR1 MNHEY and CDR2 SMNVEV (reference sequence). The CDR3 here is CASSYHQETQYF.

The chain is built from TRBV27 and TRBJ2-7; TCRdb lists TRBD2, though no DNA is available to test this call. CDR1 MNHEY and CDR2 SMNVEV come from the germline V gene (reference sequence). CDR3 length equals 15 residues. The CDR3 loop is CASSLSLAGDYEQYF.

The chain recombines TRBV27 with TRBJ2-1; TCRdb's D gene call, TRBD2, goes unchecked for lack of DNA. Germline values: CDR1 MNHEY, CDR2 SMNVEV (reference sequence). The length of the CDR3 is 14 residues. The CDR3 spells CASSTAGEHNEQFF.